The 19 T cell receptor beta chains in this list originate from one sample, sequenced in a study of control samples from healthy donors and cancer patients (dated by TCRdb to the early 2020s). Library preparation used the immunoSEQ multiplex PCR assay. In TCRdb, the immuneACCESS table is reduced to in-frame sequences with V and J assigned. These tables do not hold every clone; where another copy was compared, an unresolved V gene accounts for under half, and the others remain unexplained. The sample table contains under 150,000 clones; only one count was recorded for less than 90% of them. Jointly, the top ten make up around 8.2% of the sample. Sequences were obtained from blood. Receptors were obtained from a woman aged 30 to 39 in good health.

This clone was seen only once. The chain employs TRBV27 and TRBJ2-1, with D perhaps TRBD2 (5 bases). Germline lookup yields CDR1 MNHEY and CDR2 SMNVEV (reference sequence). Trimming removed 6 bases at V and 6 bases at J, with 15 bases between. This CDR3 is 14 amino acids long. Here the CDR3 reads CASSPYIRGNEQFF. CDR3 in DNA: TGTGCCAGCAGCCCTTATATTCGGGGCAATGAGCAGTTCTTC.

The rearrangement links TRBV29-1 to TRBJ1-5; the D gene is possibly TRBD1 (6 bases). V lost 7 bases, J lost 4 bases, and 14 bases lay in between. Germline CDR1 is SQVTM and CDR2 is ANQGSEA. The length of the CDR3 is 13 residues. The CDR3 protein is CSASDSSNQPQHF. The CDR3 DNA is TGCAGCGCCTCGGACAGTTCTAATCAGCCCCAGCATTTT.

The chain uses TRBV5-1 and TRBJ2-5, with unresolved D. This CDR3 contains 14 residues. V lost 0 bases and J 6 bases, leaving 12 bases between the germline ends. Germline CDR1 and CDR2: SGHRS and YFSETQ. CDR3 in amino acids: CASSLAVDPQTQYF. The DNA for the CDR3 is TGCGCCAGCAGCTTGGCCGTTGACCCACAGACCCAGTACTTC.

The V and J genes are TRBV9 and TRBJ2-7; D is possibly TRBD2 (6 bases). The CDR3 sequence is 14 residues long. V lost 4 bases to trimming and J lost 4 bases, with 15 bases between them. Looked up from germline, CDR1 is SGDLS and CDR2 is YYNGEE. The CDR3 protein is CASSPGGKGYEQYF. The CDR3 region has the DNA TGTGCCAGCAGCCCCGGCGGGAAAGGGTACGAGCAGTACTTC.

This clone has a handful of counts. This sequence joins TRBV14 and TRBJ1-6; 9 positions match TRBD1. The germline gives CDR1 SGHDN, CDR2 FVKESK. The CDR3 length is 15 residues. V lost 4 bases and J lost 9; bases outside the gene matches: 7. Here the CDR3 reads CASSLLTGGVSPLHF. DNA for the CDR3: TGTGCCAGCAGCCTTCTCACAGGGGGCGTTTCACCCCTCCACTTT.

The sample holds a few counts of this clone. The chain couples TRBV6-5 to TRBJ1-3, with a possible D match to TRBD1 (5 bases). Trimming removed 10 bases from V and 2 bases from J, with 18 bases in between. The CDR3 runs 15 residues. Looked up from germline, CDR1 is MNHEY and CDR2 is SVGAGI. The CDR3 DNA sequence: TGTGCCACAGATGATCAGGGAGGGCCTGGAAACACCATATATTTT. Protein sequence: CATDDQGGPGNTIYF.

The J gene is TRBJ1-2, the V gene TRBV20-1; no definite D call. Germline V lookup: CDR1 DFQATT, CDR2 SNEGSKA (reference sequence). This CDR3 is 14 amino acids long. V lost 3 bases and J lost 0, with 11 bases in between. CDR3 residues: CSASNREANYGYTF. CDR3 nucleotides: TGCAGTGCTAGTAATCGAGAGGCTAACTATGGCTACACCTTC.

The chain joins TRBV3-1 (or the pseudogene TRBV3-2) to TRBJ1-5; D uncertain. The V gene lost 0 bases and the J gene lost 3 bases, with 9 bases spanning the gap. From germline, CDR1 is LGHDT and CDR2 YNNKEL (reference sequence). This CDR3 region has 15 residues. The CDR3 loop is CASSQDLTPNQPQHF. CDR3 DNA: TGTGCCAGCAGCCAAGATTTGACCCCCAATCAGCCCCAGCATTTT.

The chain couples TRBV6-1 to TRBJ1-4; D unresolved. V dropped 2 bases and J dropped 8 bases, with 9 bases sitting between them. Germline lookup yields CDR1 MNHNS and CDR2 SASEGT. The CDR3 length is 13 residues. The CDR3 DNA reads as TGTGCCAGCAGTGAAATCCGTACCGAAAAACTGTTTTTT. This gives the protein CASSEIRTEKLFF.

The chain carries TRBV6-5 and TRBJ2-7; the D is unclear. The CDR3 contains 15 residues. V lost 0 bases and J lost 0, with 9 bases in between. Germline assignment: CDR1 MNHEY and CDR2 SVGAGI. CDR3 sequence (DNA): TGTGCCAGCAGTTACTCGGGCGTCGGCTCCTACGAGCAGTACTTC. This encodes CASSYSGVGSYEQYF.

This clone was detected only a few times. The CDR3 sequence is CASQSGTGGPQGEKLFF. The CDR3 coding sequence is TGCGCCAGCCAATCCGGGACAGGGGGCCCTCAAGGCGAAAAACTGTTTTTT. The chain employs TRBV5-1 and TRBJ1-4; TRBD1 aligns across 12 bases. Trimming took 7 bases from V and 8 from J; bases not matched to a gene: 15. Germline lookup yields CDR1 SGHRS and CDR2 YFSETQ. CDR3 size: 17 residues.

The V gene is TRBV21-1, the J gene TRBJ2-7; the D call TRBD2 from the table was never checked on the DNA. TRBV21-1 is flagged as a pseudogene. This CDR3 has 9 residues. The CDR3 DNA reads TGTGCCAAGGGGGAGGGGCTCACCTTC. Its protein is CAKGEGLTF.

V and J are TRBV2 and TRBJ1-1, with TRBD1 matching over 10 bases. The V segment lost 7 bases and the J segment 0 bases; nucleotides outside the gene matches: 5. Germline V lookup: CDR1 SNHLY, CDR2 FYNNEI. This CDR3 region has 15 residues. The CDR3 DNA sequence: TGTGCCAGCAACCGGGACAGGGGTATGAACACTGAAGCTTTCTTT. As protein: CASNRDRGMNTEAFF.

This clone was seen just once. The chain employs TRBV7-2 and TRBJ2-1, with 11 bases identical to TRBD2. CDR3 length: 15 residues. Germline CDR1 SGHTA, CDR2 FQGNSA. The trim removed 4 bases at V and 9 bases at J, leaving 8 bases unmatched. The CDR3 here is CASSSRTSGRGEQFF. The CDR3 DNA reads as TGTGCCAGCAGCTCTCGGACTAGCGGGCGGGGTGAGCAGTTCTTC.

The chain recombines TRBV6-6 with TRBJ2-1; D may be TRBD2 (6 bases). CDR1 is MNHNY, CDR2 SVGAGI, per germline (reference sequence). There are 14 residues in the CDR3. V was trimmed by 4 bases and J by 8 bases, leaving 15 bases between them. CDR3 protein: CASSWGLPKDEQFF. DNA for the CDR3: TGTGCCAGCAGTTGGGGACTCCCGAAGGATGAGCAGTTCTTC.

The gene calls are TRBV9 and TRBJ2-2; weak D call: TRBD1 (5 bases). This CDR3 comprises 16 residues. Trimming stripped 4 bases from V and 0 bases from J, with 13 bases between. CDR1 is SGDLS, CDR2 YYNGEE, per germline. The CDR3 spells CASSPSTGANTGELFF. In DNA form, the CDR3 reads TGTGCCAGCAGCCCCAGTACAGGTGCGAACACCGGGGAGCTGTTTTTT.

This sequence joins TRBV10-3 and TRBJ2-7, with TRBD2 matching over 12 bases. V lost 0 bases to trimming and J lost 5 bases; unmatched junction nucleotides: 5. Germline CDR1 reads ENHRY; CDR2 reads SYGVKD. The CDR3 extends over 16 amino acids. The CDR3 nucleotides are TGTGCCATCAGTGAGTCTCACCGACTAGCGGGGGACGAGCAGTACTTC. Its protein is CAISESHRLAGDEQYF.

The V call is TRBV27, the J call TRBJ2-7; a possible D gene is TRBD2 (6 bases). The V end was cut by 6 bases, the J end by 4 bases, with 13 bases between. CDR1 and CDR2 from the germline V gene are MNHEY and SMNVEV (reference sequence). CDR3 length: 13 amino acids. The CDR3 is CASRTGGRYEQYF. CDR3 nucleotides: TGTGCCAGCAGAACTGGGGGGAGATACGAGCAGTACTTC.

The chain carries TRBV5-5 and TRBJ2-3, with TRBD1 matching over 9 bases. V dropped 5 bases and J dropped 6; count of bases not matched to a gene: 13. CDR1 and CDR2 (germline): SGHKS, YYEKEE (reference sequence). The CDR3 runs to 16 residues. Written as DNA, the CDR3 is TGTGCCAGCAGATTTACCCCGGGACAGGGAGTCGATACGCAGTATTTT. Its protein product is CASRFTPGQGVDTQYF. The whole variable domain, filled in from reference TRBV5-5 and TRBJ2-3, reads DAGVTQSPTHLIKTRGQQVTLRCSPISGHKSVSWYQQVLGQGPQFIFQYYEKEERGRGNFPDRFSARQFPNYSSELNVNALLLGDSALYLCASRFTPGQGVDTQYFGPGTRLTVL.